The 18 T cell receptor beta chains given below trace back to one sample, sequenced in a study of cytomegalovirus exposure and HLA in healthy donors. The PCR had 60 Vbeta and 13 Jbeta primers. The data were produced by immunoSEQ multiplex PCR, yet TCRdb's version contains in-frame clones alone and is incomplete. The data show over 100,000 clones, 84% seen once. Source material: PBMCs. All receptors come from a woman aged 18-29 years in good health and CMV-seropositive.

The chain uses TRBV28 and TRBJ2-7, with D hard to call. The V gene lost 5 bases and the J gene lost 5 bases, with 19 bases spanning the gap. Germline V gene lookup returns CDR1 MDHEN and CDR2 SYDVKM. This CDR3 contains 15 residues. CDR3 sequence reads: CASSDTSKVFHEQYF. The CDR3 region has the DNA TGTGCCAGCAGTGACACATCCAAGGTTTTCCACGAGCAGTACTTC.

In its sample, this clone was seen once. The chain joins TRBV6-5 to TRBJ2-2, with a weak D call TRBD1 (5 bases). The V end was cut by 2 bases, the J end by 8 bases, with 9 bases between. The CDR3 has 13 amino acids. In germline, CDR1 is MNHEY, CDR2 SVGAGI. The CDR3 sequence is CASSYGALGELFF. For the CDR3, the DNA is TGTGCCAGCAGTTACGGGGCCCTAGGGGAGCTGTTTTTT.

The gene calls are TRBV5-4 and TRBJ2-1; D uncertain. Germline lookup yields CDR1 SGHNT and CDR2 YYREEE (reference sequence). V lost 0 bases and J lost 5, with 6 bases in between. CDR3 size: 13 residues. CDR3: CASSLDFNNEQFF. The CDR3 nucleotides are TGTGCCAGCAGCTTGGACTTCAACAATGAGCAGTTCTTC.

This clone was observed a few times. This sequence joins TRBV29-1 and TRBJ1-1; 7 positions agree with TRBD1. J lost 11 bases, V lost 4 bases, and 7 bases had no gene match. CDR1 and CDR2 (germline): SQVTM, ANQGSEA. This CDR3 comprises 11 residues. The CDR3 is CSVGRRGQAFF. CDR3 nucleotides: TGCAGCGTTGGTCGGAGGGGGCAGGCTTTCTTT.

This clone was picked up one time. V gene TRBV19 combines with J gene TRBJ1-6; TRBD1 is a possible D gene (5 bases). The CDR3 is 16 amino acids. The V gene lost 3 bases and the J gene lost 9 bases, with 18 bases spanning the gap. Germline lookup yields CDR1 LNHDA and CDR2 SQIVND (reference sequence). The CDR3: CASSMGPARVGSPLHF. In nucleotides, the CDR3 is TGTGCCAGTAGTATGGGTCCCGCCAGGGTGGGTTCACCCCTCCACTTT. The entire variable domain, with the rest obtained from reference TRBV19 and TRBJ1-6, is as follows: DGGITQSPKYLFRKEGQNVTLSCEQNLNHDAMYWYRQDPGQGLRLIYYSQIVNDFQKGDIAEGYSVSREKKESFPLTVTSAQKNPTAFYLCASSMGPARVGSPLHFGNGTRLTVT.

This clone has only a few counts. The chain combines TRBV6-4 with TRBJ2-3; 9 bases align to TRBD2. V shed 4 bases and J 3 bases; nucleotides not matched to a gene: 2. The germline V gene has CDR1 MRHNA and CDR2 SNTAGT. This CDR3 has 14 amino acids. The CDR3 DNA reads as TGTGCCAGCAGTGCTAGCGGGGAGACAGATACGCAGTATTTT. This encodes CASSASGETDTQYF.

This clone was seen only once. V and J are TRBV5-6 and TRBJ2-1; the D gene is possibly TRBD2 (5 bases). CDR1 SGHDT and CDR2 YYEEEE come from the germline V gene. The CDR3 runs 15 residues. Between the trimmed V and J ends, which lost 5 bases and 2 bases, there was a span of 14 bases. CDR3 protein: CASRGRELTYNEQFF. CDR3 bases: TGTGCCAGCAGAGGACGGGAACTCACCTACAATGAGCAGTTCTTC.

This rearrangement joins TRBV25-1 to TRBJ2-7; D uncertain. The germline V gene has CDR1 MGHDK and CDR2 SYGVNS. The CDR3 totals 13 residues. V was shortened by 2 bases and J by 1 base, with 6 bases between the two germline ends. The CDR3, as DNA: TGTGCCAGCAGTGAACAGGCTTCCTACGAGCAGTACTTC. Encoded protein: CASSEQASYEQYF.

The CDR3 region has the DNA TGTGCCAGCAGCCGATCGACAGGGGCCTCCTACGAGCAGTACTTC. Protein product: CASSRSTGASYEQYF. The gene calls are TRBV6-1 and TRBJ2-7, with 8 positions matching TRBD1. The CDR3 contains 15 residues. From germline, CDR1 is MNHNS and CDR2 SASEGT. J lost 0 bases, V lost 6 bases, and 7 bases had no gene match.

The chain employs TRBV28 and TRBJ1-1; D not resolved. CDR3 length equals 14 residues. Germline V gives CDR1 MDHEN, CDR2 SYDVKM. V shed 2 bases and J shed 1 base, with 8 bases lying between them. This chain's CDR3 is CASSLAQKNTEAFF. The CDR3, as DNA: TGTGCCAGCAGTTTAGCACAGAAGAACACTGAAGCTTTCTTT.

The chain is built from TRBV4-1 and TRBJ2-5; tentatively, D is TRBD2 (6 bases). V was clipped by 3 bases and J by 3 bases, with 17 bases between them. Germline V gene lookup returns CDR1 MGHRA and CDR2 YSYEKL. This CDR3 contains 16 residues. The CDR3 loop is CASSQDPGLMEETQYF. Written as DNA, the CDR3 is TGCGCCAGCAGCCAGGACCCGGGACTCATGGAAGAGACCCAGTACTTC.

This sequence joins TRBV9 and TRBJ1-4; D perhaps matches TRBD1 (5 bases). This CDR3 spans 16 amino acids. The ends were cut back, 0 bases at V and 0 bases at J, with 9 bases in the middle. Germline V lookup: CDR1 SGDLS, CDR2 YYNGEE. The chain's CDR3 is CASSVGQPATNEKLFF. The CDR3, as DNA: TGTGCCAGCAGCGTAGGACAGCCCGCAACTAATGAAAAACTGTTTTTT.

This chain uses TRBV7-3 with TRBJ2-1; 11 bases fit TRBD2. Germline CDR1 SGHTA, CDR2 FQGTGA. J was trimmed by 9 bases and V by 1 base; bases with no gene match: 2. The CDR3 spans 14 residues. The CDR3 region is CASSLNLAGGEQFF. The CDR3 bases are TGTGCCAGCAGCTTAAACCTAGCGGGGGGTGAGCAGTTCTTC.

Notes on this clone: Other nucleotide sequences from this sample produce the same CDR3. The CDR3 here is CASSSGYEQYF. The CDR3 DNA follows: TGTGCCAGCAGTTCGGGGTACGAGCAGTACTTC. The rearrangement joins TRBV27 to TRBJ2-7; TRBD2 might be the D (5 bases). The CDR3 has 11 residues. In germline, CDR1 is MNHEY, CDR2 SMNVEV (reference sequence). Trimming pared 4 bases from V and 4 bases from J, leaving 5 bases between.

The rearrangement uses TRBV10-3 and TRBJ2-1; maybe TRBD2 (6 bases). Germline V gene sequence: CDR1 ENHRY, CDR2 SYGVKD. This CDR3 region has 11 residues. Deletions cut 2 bases from V and 12 bases from J, with 8 bases between. The CDR3 region is CAISETSRQFF. CDR3 sequence (DNA): TGTGCCATCAGTGAGACTAGCAGGCAGTTCTTC.

The gene calls are TRBV2 and TRBJ1-5; the D is unclear. With 4 bases removed from V and 1 base from J, the gap between germline ends came to 17 bases. The CDR3 is 17 residues long. From germline, CDR1 is SNHLY and CDR2 FYNNEI. The chain's CDR3 is CASSVTKGGSSNQPQHF. The CDR3 DNA is TGTGCCAGCAGTGTTACGAAAGGAGGTTCCAGCAATCAGCCCCAGCATTTT.

The chain recombines TRBV27 with TRBJ2-2; D is perhaps TRBD2 (6 bases). In germline, CDR1 is MNHEY, CDR2 SMNVEV (reference sequence). Trimming cost V 5 bases and J 7 bases, with 14 bases left between them. This CDR3 contains 14 residues. This CDR3 is CASSLPGVVGELFF. CDR3 nucleotides: TGTGCCAGCAGTCTTCCGGGGGTGGTCGGGGAGCTGTTTTTT.

V is TRBV7-9 and J is TRBJ1-5; D perhaps matches TRBD1 (5 bases). V gave up 4 bases and J gave up 12 bases, with 13 bases separating them. The CDR3 consists of 12 residues. Germline V gene sequence: CDR1 SEHNR, CDR2 FQNEAQ (reference sequence). CDR3 coding DNA: TGTGCCAGCAGCTCTCAGGGATGGGGCCAGCATTTT. The encoded protein is CASSSQGWGQHF.